These 5 T cell receptor beta chains were all obtained from the same sample, sequenced in a study of T cell responses to AZD1222 COVID-19 vaccine. Here immunoSEQ multiplex PCR was the method, and the copy in TCRdb shows in-frame clones only, minus some. The data show roughly 130,000 clones, 90% to 95% seen once. The input for sequencing was peripheral blood, taken on day 0 of AZD1222 vaccination. The receptors originated from an adult in good health.

The chain carries TRBV5-4 and TRBJ2-1, with TRBD2 matching 8 bases. Trimming at V came to 4 bases and at J to 4 bases, leaving 10 bases not matched to a gene. This CDR3 comprises 16 residues. CDR1 and CDR2 (germline): SGHNT, YYREEE (reference sequence). The CDR3 bases are TGTGCCAGCAGCGGAAAAGCGGGAGAATCTTACAATGAGCAGTTCTTC. This gives the protein CASSGKAGESYNEQFF.

V gene TRBV25-1 combines with J gene TRBJ1-6, with a possible D match to TRBD1 (5 bases). This CDR3 has 15 amino acids. CDR1 and CDR2 (germline): MGHDK, SYGVNS. The V and J ends lost 6 bases and 6 bases respectively, with 15 bases between them. The CDR3 sequence: CASSGTGTINSPLHF. The CDR3 nucleotides are TGTGCCAGCAGCGGTACCGGGACGATTAATTCACCCCTCCACTTT.

J is TRBJ1-1 and V is TRBV27; perhaps TRBD1 as D (5 bases). Germline CDR1 reads MNHEY; CDR2 reads SMNVEV (reference sequence). V lost 3 bases and J 4 bases, leaving 12 bases between the germline ends. The CDR3 is made up of 14 amino acids. CDR3 region: CASSFTVGGTEAFF. The CDR3 DNA follows: TGTGCCAGCAGTTTCACCGTCGGGGGCACTGAAGCTTTCTTT.

The rearrangement joins TRBV18 to TRBJ2-5; D call uncertain. Germline CDR1 and CDR2: KGHSH and LQKENI. This CDR3 has 14 residues. V was shortened by 2 bases and J by 0 bases, with 7 bases between the two germline ends. DNA of the CDR3: TGTGCCAGCTCACCAGTTTTGTACCAAGAGACCCAGTACTTC. Protein: CASSPVLYQETQYF.

This clone was observed once. V is TRBV11-2 and J is TRBJ2-2; maybe TRBD1 (5 bases). Germline V lookup: CDR1 SGHAT, CDR2 FQNNGV. The ends were cut back, 2 bases at V and 3 bases at J, with 10 bases in the middle. The CDR3 length is 15 residues. The CDR3 loop reads CASSLQGSDTGELFF. CDR3 coding DNA: TGTGCCAGCAGCTTACAGGGAAGCGACACCGGGGAGCTGTTTTTT.